The rows below give T cell receptor beta chains drawn from one sample of a study of naive CD8 T cells in extremely preterm neonates. Generated by immunoSEQ multiplex PCR, the TCRdb table keeps only in-frame clones and is missing some. The sample records about 5,500 clones, approximately 97% being singletons. Sequenced material: naive CD8+ T cells from blood. All receptors derive from a human donor in good health. The CDR3 runs from the conserved cysteine through the conserved F or W. The D gene is left open where the match is weak. Clone size is not always given. Where it is, it says once, few, many or a class for expanded clones.

-	TRBV5-8	-	16	TRBJ2-2	CASSLVQIGDTGELFF	TGTGCCAGCAGCTTGGTTCAAATCGGGGACACCGGGGAGCTGTTTTTT
-	TRBV25-1	-	14	TRBJ2-5	CASSGWDTKETQYF	TGTGCCAGCAGTGGTTGGGACACTAAAGAGACCCAGTACTTC
-	TRBV10-3	-	13	TRBJ2-3	CATGEVESDTQYF	TGTGCCACCGGAGAGGTTGAGTCAGATACGCAGTATTTT
-	TRBV9	-	15	TRBJ2-3	CVSSVWAGNTDTQYF	TGTGTCAGCAGCGTCTGGGCGGGAAACACAGATACGCAGTATTTT
-	TRBV15	-	17	TRBJ1-6	CATSRDSLAWANSPLHF	TGTGCCACCAGCAGAGATAGTCTGGCGTGGGCTAATTCACCCCTCCACTTT
-	TRBV19	-	19	TRBJ1-3	CASSPGSPASAGPGNTIYF	TGTGCCAGTAGCCCCGGCTCCCCAGCGAGTGCAGGGCCTGGAAACACCATATATTTT
TRBD1	TRBV6-5	-	16	TRBJ1-2	CASSYGTANHRRGYTF	TGTGCCAGCAGTTACGGGACAGCCAACCACCGGCGTGGCTACACCTTC
-	TRBV28	-	11	TRBJ1-5	CASSRGRPQHF	TGTGCCAGCAGCAGGGGTCGGCCCCAGCATTTT
-	TRBV27	-	17	TRBJ2-5	CASSFTPPVSFQETQYF	TGTGCCAGCAGTTTTACCCCCCCGGTTAGTTTCCAAGAGACCCAGTACTTC
-	TRBV7-9	-	14	TRBJ1-6	CASSFDGAGSPLHF	TGTGCCAGCAGCTTTGACGGCGCGGGTTCACCCCTCCACTTT
TRBD2	TRBV4-3	-	15	TRBJ2-3	CASSPLAGATDTQYF	TGCGCCAGCAGCCCACTAGCGGGGGCCACAGATACGCAGTATTTT
TRBD2	TRBV4-3	-	18	TRBJ2-5	CASSQDIKSGGLQETQYF	TGCGCCAGCAGCCAAGATATTAAGAGCGGGGGGTTACAAGAGACCCAGTACTTC
-	TRBV4-1	-	11	TRBJ1-1	CASSPGSEAFF	TGCGCCAGCAGCCCAGGGTCTGAAGCTTTCTTT
-	TRBV11-2	once	13	TRBJ2-7	CASSSVYDYEQYF	TGTGCCAGCAGCTCGGTATACGATTACGAGCAGTACTTC
TRBD1	TRBV7-6	-	15	TRBJ2-2	CASSPRTGDTGELFF	TGTGCCAGCAGCCCGAGGACAGGGGACACCGGGGAGCTGTTTTTT
TRBD2	TRBV28	-	16	TRBJ2-3	CASSLLGLGSTDTQYF	TGTGCCAGCAGTTTATTGGGACTAGGGAGCACAGATACGCAGTATTTT
-	TRBV9	-	13	TRBJ2-7	CASSVGHGYEQYF	TGTGCCAGCAGCGTAGGTCACGGGTACGAGCAGTACTTC
-	TRBV11-2	-	15	TRBJ2-1	CASSPIGTRYNEQFF	TGTGCCAGCAGCCCTATCGGGACTCGCTACAATGAGCAGTTCTTC
-	TRBV6-6	once	14	TRBJ1-1	CASSSSLEGVWAFF	TGTGCCAGCAGTTCCTCACTCGAGGGCGTCTGGGCTTTCTTT
-	TRBV7-2	few	12	TRBJ1-5	CASSVGSQPQHF	TGTGCCAGCAGCGTCGGGAGTCAGCCCCAGCATTTT
TRBD1	TRBV6-5	-	13	TRBJ1-1	CASGDRLNTEAFF	TGTGCCAGCGGGGACAGGCTGAACACTGAAGCTTTCTTT
TRBD1	TRBV7-9	-	16	TRBJ1-2	CASSPRDRGLIGGYTF	TGTGCCAGCAGCCCAAGGGACAGGGGGCTGATTGGTGGCTACACCTTC
TRBD2	TRBV5-4	once	15	TRBJ2-2	CASSRSGEGTGELFF	TGTGCCAGCTCCCGGAGTGGGGAGGGCACCGGGGAGCTGTTTTTT
-	TRBV4-1	-	15	TRBJ2-4	CASSQDPGSRNIQYF	TGCGCCAGCAGCCAAGATCCGGGTTCAAGAAACATTCAGTACTTC
-	TRBV5-5	-	15	TRBJ1-2	CASSFLLGSPDGYTF	TGTGCCAGCAGCTTCCTCCTTGGCTCCCCCGATGGCTACACCTTC
TRBD1	TRBV5-6	-	16	TRBJ1-2	CASSGPGQGAQNGYTF	TGTGCCAGCAGCGGACCGGGACAGGGGGCGCAGAATGGCTACACCTTC
-	TRBV19	-	17	TRBJ2-1	CASSISVTGSSYNEQFF	TGTGCCAGTAGTATCTCGGTAACAGGTAGCTCCTACAATGAGCAGTTCTTC
-	TRBV5-1	-	15	TRBJ2-5	CASSLEGQGLETQYF	TGCGCCAGCAGCTTGGAAGGGCAGGGGCTGGAGACCCAGTACTTC
-	TRBV6-5	-	14	TRBJ1-1	CASSYGRQGTEAFF	TGTGCCAGCAGTTACGGGAGGCAGGGCACTGAAGCTTTCTTT
-	TRBV7-9	-	16	TRBJ2-7	CASRKITGGLAYEQYF	TGTGCCAGCAGGAAAATAACGGGGGGCTTAGCCTACGAGCAGTACTTC
TRBD2	TRBV9	-	16	TRBJ2-1	CASSPELAGGHNEQFF	TGTGCCAGCAGCCCGGAGCTAGCGGGGGGTCACAATGAGCAGTTCTTC
-	TRBV6-6	-	15	TRBJ1-6	CASTNEDGGVAPLHF	TGTGCCAGCACCAACGAGGACGGGGGGGTGGCACCCCTCCACTTT
TRBD1	TRBV7-9	-	15	TRBJ1-1	CASSLVQGADTEAFF	TGTGCCAGCAGCTTAGTACAGGGGGCGGACACTGAAGCTTTCTTT
-	TRBV7-6	once	15	TRBJ1-5	CASSLLRGPNQPQHF	TGTGCCAGCAGCTTACTCAGGGGCCCCAATCAGCCCCAGCATTTT
-	TRBV5-8	once	12	TRBJ1-4	CASSFYFEKLFF	TGTGCCAGCAGCTTTTATTTTGAAAAACTGTTTTTT
TRBD1	TRBV19	-	14	TRBJ1-2	CASSIIDRGYGYTF	TGTGCCAGTAGTATAATCGACAGGGGATATGGCTACACCTTC
-	TRBV28	-	16	TRBJ1-2	CASSFQTQGMDYGYTF	TGTGCCAGCAGTTTTCAGACTCAGGGTATGGACTATGGCTACACCTTC
-	TRBV7-8	-	13	TRBJ1-5	CASSVISNQPQHF	TGTGCCAGCAGCGTTATTAGCAATCAGCCCCAGCATTTT